This T cell receptor (beta chain) was recovered during a study of siplizumab effects on memory and regulatory T cells. Concerning this clone itself: The antigen remains undetermined.

General study findings and limits: Suppression by proliferating Tregs derived from siplizumab cultures was not verified.

The study assayed some 100,000 TCR templates per sample. The method was immunoSEQ multiplex PCR; TCRdb's version includes in-frame clones alone and lacks a portion of them. The sample includes 100,000 or so clones, about 93% seen only once; the top ten take roughly 0.6%. CDR3 length equals 16 residues. Germline V gene data show CDR1 as SSHAT and CDR2 as FNYEAQ (reference sequence). The V gene lost 1 base and the J gene lost 4 bases, with 17 bases spanning the gap. Sample: Tregs sorted from blood. The sequence came from a human donor in good health. The chain employs TRBV7-7 and TRBJ2-7, with D tentatively TRBD2 (6 bases). The CDR3 protein is CASSLVDLGRRYEQYF. CDR3 DNA sequence: TGTGCCAGCAGCTTAGTGGATTTGGGGAGGCGGTACGAGCAGTACTTC.